This TCR beta chain is from a study of T cell responses to AZD1222 COVID-19 vaccine. Findings and limits, study-wide: Vaccine-associated CD4 TCRs ranged over spike, dominating at 160-218 and 743-854.

The ends lost 5 bases at V and 4 bases at J; junction bases unmatched: 8. This CDR3 region has 15 residues. Germline loops: CDR1 LNHDA, CDR2 SQIVND (reference sequence). On this clone: The antigen remains unidentified.

Profiled with immunoSEQ multiplex PCR; TCRdb holds only in-frame clones, not every one. The sample has 35,000 to 50,000 clones, about four fifths seen once; the top ten hold roughly 22%. The material sequenced was peripheral blood, taken 28 days after the second dose of the MenACWY control vaccine. The receptor's source is an adult who received the MenACWY meningococcal vaccine as a control. The chain has TRBV19 and TRBJ2-4; 7 bases line up with TRBD1. DNA for the CDR3: TGTGCCAGTAGTGACCAGAACAGGGGAAAAAACATTCAGTACTTC. This codes for CASSDQNRGKNIQYF.